One sample yielded the 2 T cell receptor beta chains listed below, sequenced in a study of blood T cell repertoires in COVID-19. This table comes from immunoSEQ multiplex PCR, and its TCRdb copy is limited to in-frame clones, with some not included. The table lists nearly 350,000 clones, roughly 87% of them singletons. Sequenced material: PBMCs or T cells enriched from blood (not recorded which). The receptors come from a woman under 40 who had recovered from COVID-19.

This chain links TRBV2 with TRBJ1-4; the D gene is possibly TRBD1 (6 bases). CDR1 SNHLY and CDR2 FYNNEI come from the germline V gene. The CDR3 is 15 amino acids. Deletions cut 5 bases from V and 0 bases from J, with 10 bases between. The CDR3 DNA reads TGTGCCAGCAGTATACAGGGAGCAACTAATGAAAAACTGTTTTTT. Translating it yields CASSIQGATNEKLFF.

The CDR3 coding sequence is TGTGCCAGCAGTAATACAGGCACAGATACGCAGTATTTT. Its protein product is CASSNTGTDTQYF. The chain uses TRBV6-5 and TRBJ2-3; D not certain. The V end lost 5 bases, the J end lost 1 base, and 7 bases lay between the germline ends. The V gene's germline CDR1 is MNHEY and CDR2 SVGAGI. The CDR3 loop spans 13 amino acids.